The T cell receptor beta chain under discussion was sequenced for a study of blood T cell repertoires in COVID-19. Overall study context: Samples taken during acute and convalescent COVID-19 were collected in the United States, Italy and Spain.

The study drew participants aged about 18 to 89 years from 20 to 30 US areas. Profiled with immunoSEQ multiplex PCR; TCRdb holds only in-frame clones, not every one. The table has some 300,000 clones, around 89% seen once. J was trimmed by 4 bases and V by 6 bases; bases with no gene match: 5. CDR3 size: 15 residues. Germline V gene lookup returns CDR1 MNHEY and CDR2 SMNVEV (reference sequence). Input material: PBMCs or T cells enriched from blood (not recorded which). The source of this sequence is a woman aged 55-75 years in a cohort exposed to, infected with or recovered from COVID-19 (not recorded which). This chain links TRBV27 with TRBJ2-2; TRBD1 matches 10 bases. CDR3 protein: CASRRDRGPTGELFF. CDR3 DNA sequence: TGTGCCAGCAGAAGGGACAGGGGACCCACCGGGGAGCTGTTTTTT.